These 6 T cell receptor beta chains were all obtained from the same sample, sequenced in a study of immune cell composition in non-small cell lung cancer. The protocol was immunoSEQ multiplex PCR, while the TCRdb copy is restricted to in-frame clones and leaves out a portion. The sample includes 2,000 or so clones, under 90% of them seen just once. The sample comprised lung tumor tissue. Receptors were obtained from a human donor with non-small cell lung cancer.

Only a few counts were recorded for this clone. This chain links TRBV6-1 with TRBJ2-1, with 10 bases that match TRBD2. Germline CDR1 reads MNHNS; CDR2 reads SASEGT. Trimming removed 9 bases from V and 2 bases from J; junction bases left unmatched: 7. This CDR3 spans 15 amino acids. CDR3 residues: CARGGLAEAYNEQFF. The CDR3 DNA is TGTGCCAGGGGAGGACTAGCGGAAGCCTACAATGAGCAGTTCTTC.

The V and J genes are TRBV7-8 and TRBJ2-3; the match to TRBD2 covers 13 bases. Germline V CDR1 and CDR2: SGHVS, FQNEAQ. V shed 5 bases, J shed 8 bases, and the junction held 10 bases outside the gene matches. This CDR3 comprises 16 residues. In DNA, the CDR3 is TGTGCCAGCAGCCCCAAGACTAGCGGGGGGTACGGTACGCAGTATTTT. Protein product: CASSPKTSGGYGTQYF.

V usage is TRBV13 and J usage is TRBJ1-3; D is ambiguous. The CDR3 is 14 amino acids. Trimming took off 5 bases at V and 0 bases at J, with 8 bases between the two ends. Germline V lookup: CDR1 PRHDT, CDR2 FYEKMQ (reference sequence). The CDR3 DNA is TGTGCCAGCAGCCACGGAGGCTCTGGAAACACCATATATTTT. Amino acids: CASSHGGSGNTIYF.

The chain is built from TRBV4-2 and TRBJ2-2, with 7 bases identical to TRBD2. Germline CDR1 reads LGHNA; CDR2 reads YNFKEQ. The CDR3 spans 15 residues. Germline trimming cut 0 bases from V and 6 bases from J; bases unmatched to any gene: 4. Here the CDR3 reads CASSQDREGAGELFF. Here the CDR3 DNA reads TGTGCCAGCAGCCAAGACAGGGAGGGAGCCGGGGAGCTGTTTTTT.

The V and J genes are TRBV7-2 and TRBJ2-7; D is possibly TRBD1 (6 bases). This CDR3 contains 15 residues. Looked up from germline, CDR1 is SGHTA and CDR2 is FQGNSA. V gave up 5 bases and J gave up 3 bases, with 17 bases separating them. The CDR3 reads CASSARPGHRYEQYF. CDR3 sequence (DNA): TGTGCCAGCAGCGCGCGACCGGGACACCGCTACGAGCAGTACTTC.

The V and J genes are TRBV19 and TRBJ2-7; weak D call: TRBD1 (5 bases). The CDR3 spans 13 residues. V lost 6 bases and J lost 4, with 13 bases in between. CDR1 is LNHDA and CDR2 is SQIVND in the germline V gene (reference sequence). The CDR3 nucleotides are TGTGCCAGTAGCTTCCAGGGTGGGTACGAGCAGTACTTC. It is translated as CASSFQGGYEQYF.